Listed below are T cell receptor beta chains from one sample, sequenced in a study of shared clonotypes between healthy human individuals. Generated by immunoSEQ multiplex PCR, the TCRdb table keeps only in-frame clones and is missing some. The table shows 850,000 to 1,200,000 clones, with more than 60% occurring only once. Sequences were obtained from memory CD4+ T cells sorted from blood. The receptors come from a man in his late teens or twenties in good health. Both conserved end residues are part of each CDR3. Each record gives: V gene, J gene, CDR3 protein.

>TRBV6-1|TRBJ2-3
CASSLLLGVTDTQYF
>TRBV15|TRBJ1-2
CATSRDGGFSGYTF
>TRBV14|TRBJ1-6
CASSRGQGSPLHF
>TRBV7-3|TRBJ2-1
CASSPGLAVYNEQFF
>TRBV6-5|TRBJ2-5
CASSQGVRETQYF
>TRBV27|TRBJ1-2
CASSLRLGHLTF
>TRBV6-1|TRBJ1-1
CASSDRVEGAFF
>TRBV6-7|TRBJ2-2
CASSTNIVSGELFF
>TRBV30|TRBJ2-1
CAWSRKGRGWNEQFF
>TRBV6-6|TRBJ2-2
CASSYRGIPGELFF
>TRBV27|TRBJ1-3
CATAPGLAGLRGNTIYF
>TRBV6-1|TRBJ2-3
CASSPQILDTDTQYF
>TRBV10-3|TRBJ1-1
CAISDSGGSTEAFF
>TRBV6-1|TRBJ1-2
CASSLDGYGYTF
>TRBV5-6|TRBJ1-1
CASSFVTGFNTEAFF
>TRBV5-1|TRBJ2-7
CASSLAWGEASYEQYF
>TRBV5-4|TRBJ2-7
CASSLYLGDSTYEQYF
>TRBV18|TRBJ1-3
CASSPISRSGLNTIYF
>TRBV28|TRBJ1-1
CASSLYRLDTEAFF
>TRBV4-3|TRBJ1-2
CASSQDHRGGGYTF
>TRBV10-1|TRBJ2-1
CASSESTQGNEQFF
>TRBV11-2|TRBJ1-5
CASSYQGAAQPQHF
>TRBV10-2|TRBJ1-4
CASSESLRGLGEKLFF
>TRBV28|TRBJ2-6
CASSFITGGPGANVLTF
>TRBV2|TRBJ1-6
CASHQGGNSPLHF
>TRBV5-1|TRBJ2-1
CASNPSGWGNEQFF
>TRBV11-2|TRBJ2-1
CASSLSRVLYNEQFF
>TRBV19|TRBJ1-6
CASSRGQGAGDSPLHF
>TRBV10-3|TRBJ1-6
CAITITENSPLHF
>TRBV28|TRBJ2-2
CASSAQGRSTGELFF
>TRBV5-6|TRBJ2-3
CASSLAGPLDTQYF